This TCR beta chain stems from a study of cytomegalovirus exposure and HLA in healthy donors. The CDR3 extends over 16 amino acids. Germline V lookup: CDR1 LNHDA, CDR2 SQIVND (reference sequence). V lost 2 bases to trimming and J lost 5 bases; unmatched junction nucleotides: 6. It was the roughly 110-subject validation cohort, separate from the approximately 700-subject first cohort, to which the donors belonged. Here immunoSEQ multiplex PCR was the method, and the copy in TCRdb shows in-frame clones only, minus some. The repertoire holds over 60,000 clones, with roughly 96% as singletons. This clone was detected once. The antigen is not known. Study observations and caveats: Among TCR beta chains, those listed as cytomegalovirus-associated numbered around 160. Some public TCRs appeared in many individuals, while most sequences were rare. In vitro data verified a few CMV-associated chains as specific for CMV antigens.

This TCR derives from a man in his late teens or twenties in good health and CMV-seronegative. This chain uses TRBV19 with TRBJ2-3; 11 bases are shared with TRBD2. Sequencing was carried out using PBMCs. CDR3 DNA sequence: TGTGCCAGTAGTATACTGTTGCTAGCGGGGGGAGATACGCAGTATTTT. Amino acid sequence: CASSILLLAGGDTQYF.